This T cell receptor (beta chain) emerged from a study of OX40 agonist ivuxolimab in advanced cancers. Study at large: Ivuxolimab was delivered to patients intravenously every 2 weeks at doses spanning 0.01 to 10 mg/kg.

As concerns this clone: Its antigen is undetermined.

Measured with immunoSEQ multiplex PCR; TCRdb has only the in-frame clones, and not every one. The table has 100,000 to 120,000 clones, about 92% seen once. Study results and caveats: Some nonresponders additionally presented with little normalized T-cell clonal expansion.

Trimming cost V 8 bases and J 3 bases, with 15 bases left between them. CDR3 length: 14 residues. CDR1 and CDR2 (germline): SGHAT, FQNNGV. The receptor was isolated from an adult with an advanced solid tumor such as melanoma, head and neck, liver or kidney cancer. Material: CD4+ or CD8+ T cells sorted from blood, obtained in a trial of the OX40 agonist ivuxolimab. The V gene is TRBV11-2, the J gene TRBJ2-3; D ambiguous. The CDR3 spells CASSLLSQTDTQYF. In DNA form, the CDR3 reads TGTGCCAGCTCTCTCCTCAGTCAAACAGATACGCAGTATTTT.